This entry lists 22 T cell receptor beta chains sequenced from one sample in a study of blood T cell repertoires in COVID-19. Libraries were prepared by immunoSEQ multiplex PCR; TCRdb keeps only in-frame clonotypes and omits some of them. The sample consists of about 240,000 clones, around four fifths of them appearing once. Sequencing input: PBMCs or T cells enriched from blood (not recorded which). The source of these receptors is a woman in her forties who had been exposed to COVID-19.

The chain joins TRBV6-1 to TRBJ1-1; D gene unclear. The V end lost 3 bases, the J end lost 3 bases, and 11 bases lay between the germline ends. Germline values: CDR1 MNHNS, CDR2 SASEGT. The CDR3 is 14 amino acids. CDR3 protein: CASSEAGMHTEAFF. The DNA of the CDR3 is TGTGCCAGCAGTGAGGCAGGTATGCACACTGAAGCTTTCTTT.

The chain uses TRBV6-6 and TRBJ1-4; no reliable D call. The germline V gene encodes CDR1 MNHNY and CDR2 SVGAGI (reference sequence). V was trimmed by 6 bases and J by 7 bases, leaving 6 bases between them. CDR3 length: 11 amino acids. The CDR3 sequence: CASSLSEKLFF. Here the CDR3 DNA reads TGTGCCAGCAGCCTCAGTGAAAAACTGTTTTTT.

The chain carries TRBV10-1 and TRBJ2-7; TRBD1 matches 8 bases. V gave up 7 bases and J gave up 6 bases; unmatched junction bases: 11. Looked up from germline, CDR1 is WNHNN and CDR2 is SYGVQD (reference sequence). The CDR3 runs to 14 residues. CDR3 residues: CASNMDRDWREQYF. The DNA for the CDR3 is TGCGCCAGCAATATGGACAGGGACTGGCGCGAGCAGTACTTC.

CDR3 DNA: TGTGCCAGCAGCTCCTCGACAGGGTCCTGGGGCTACACCTTC. This translates into CASSSSTGSWGYTF. This chain uses TRBV11-2 with TRBJ1-2; 7 bases align to TRBD1. J was trimmed by 8 bases and V by 4 bases; bases with no gene match: 10. This CDR3 is built from 14 residues. In germline, CDR1 is SGHAT, CDR2 FQNNGV.

The rearrangement links TRBV9 to TRBJ2-5; the match to TRBD1 covers 7 bases. V was clipped by 3 bases and J by 2 bases; unmatched bases: 4. Per the germline V gene, CDR1 is SGDLS and CDR2 is YYNGEE. The CDR3 is 14 amino acids. The CDR3 is CASSETGHQETQYF. CDR3 nucleotide sequence: TGTGCCAGCAGCGAGACAGGGCATCAAGAGACCCAGTACTTC.

The rearrangement links TRBV19 to TRBJ1-5; 8 bases agree with TRBD1. Germline V gene sequence: CDR1 LNHDA, CDR2 SQIVND (reference sequence). This CDR3 region has 14 residues. With 5 bases clipped from V and 5 bases from J, the junction kept 5 bases outside the gene matches. CDR3 in amino acids: CASSAGQGYQPQHF. The CDR3 coding sequence is TGTGCCAGTAGTGCCGGACAGGGATATCAGCCCCAGCATTTT.

The rearrangement uses TRBV7-6 and TRBJ2-3, with TRBD1 matching over 7 bases. There are 15 residues in the CDR3. V was pared by 5 bases and J by 2 bases, with 7 bases of the junction left unmatched. CDR1 is SGHVS, CDR2 FNYEAQ, per germline. CDR3 sequence reads: CASSKQGQSTDTQYF. CDR3 coding DNA: TGTGCCAGCAGCAAACAGGGACAGTCCACAGATACGCAGTATTTT.

V usage is TRBV19 and J usage is TRBJ1-1, with D tentatively TRBD1 (5 bases). This CDR3 has 14 residues. V lost 5 bases and J 0 bases, leaving 10 bases between the germline ends. CDR1 is LNHDA and CDR2 is SQIVND in the germline V gene (reference sequence). CDR3: CASSAGILNTEAFF. The CDR3 nucleotides read TGTGCCAGTAGTGCAGGGATTTTGAACACTGAAGCTTTCTTT.

The chain couples TRBV27 to TRBJ1-1; weak D call: TRBD1 (5 bases). CDR1 is MNHEY and CDR2 is SMNVEV in the germline V gene (reference sequence). The CDR3 is 14 residues long. The V gene lost 7 bases and the J gene lost 4 bases, with 16 bases spanning the gap. This CDR3 is CASKTGGEGTEAFF. DNA of the CDR3: TGTGCCAGCAAGACCGGGGGAGAGGGCACTGAAGCTTTCTTT.

This clone was detected only once. The chain uses TRBV19 and TRBJ1-2; 8 nucleotides align to TRBD1. With 1 base clipped from V and 6 bases from J, the junction kept 13 bases outside the gene matches. The CDR3 spans 17 residues. The germline V gene has CDR1 LNHDA and CDR2 SQIVND (reference sequence). The CDR3 region is CASSIVSIPSTGDGYTF. The CDR3 DNA follows: TGTGCCAGTAGTATAGTGTCGATCCCATCGACAGGGGATGGCTACACCTTC.

The rearrangement uses TRBV7-9 and TRBJ1-1; D is perhaps TRBD1 (6 bases). Germline loops: CDR1 SEHNR, CDR2 FQNEAQ (reference sequence). This CDR3 has 13 amino acids. Trimming pared 2 bases from V and 5 bases from J, leaving 9 bases between. CDR3 sequence reads: CASSLPGDTEAFF. The CDR3 DNA reads TGTGCCAGCAGCTTACCAGGGGATACTGAAGCTTTCTTT.

Ten or more counts support this clone. The chain combines TRBV6-1 with TRBJ2-3; 7 positions agree with TRBD2. The germline V gene encodes CDR1 MNHNS and CDR2 SASEGT. V shed 2 bases, J shed 0 bases, and the junction held 5 bases outside the gene matches. The CDR3 totals 16 residues. CDR3 protein: CASSEYWRGSTDTQYF. DNA of the CDR3: TGTGCCAGCAGTGAATACTGGCGGGGGAGCACAGATACGCAGTATTTT.

The rearrangement joins TRBV5-1 to TRBJ1-1; TRBD1 matches at 8 bases. CDR1 is SGHRS and CDR2 is YFSETQ in the germline V gene. CDR3 length equals 15 residues. The V gene end was trimmed by 4 bases and the J gene end by 1 base; junction bases not matched to a gene: 6. CDR3 bases: TGCGCCAGCAGCACCTCCGGGACAGGGAACACTGAAGCTTTCTTT. It translates to CASSTSGTGNTEAFF.

This chain uses TRBV29-1 with TRBJ1-1; 7 bases align to TRBD1. The junction had 1 base not matched to a gene; V was cut back by 3 bases and J by 0 bases. This CDR3 comprises 13 residues. Per the germline V gene, CDR1 is SQVTM and CDR2 is ANQGSEA. CDR3 coding DNA: TGCAGCGTTGAGGGACAGTTGAACACTGAAGCTTTCTTT. Encoded protein: CSVEGQLNTEAFF.

V usage is TRBV3-1 (or the pseudogene TRBV3-2) and J usage is TRBJ1-2, with D possibly being TRBD1 (5 bases). Germline V gene sequence: CDR1 LGHDT, CDR2 YNNKEL (reference sequence). This CDR3 comprises 12 residues. Trimming removed 6 bases at V and 9 bases at J, with 14 bases between. The CDR3 nucleotides read TGTGCCAGCAGACAGGAGACCAGTAGCTACACCTTC. It translates to CASRQETSSYTF.

The chain employs TRBV6-5 and TRBJ2-5, with a tentative D call TRBD2 (5 bases). This CDR3 comprises 15 residues. V lost 2 bases to trimming and J lost 0 bases, with 10 bases between them. Germline CDR1 MNHEY, CDR2 SVGAGI. As DNA, the CDR3 is TGTGCCAGCAGTTACGGTCCCGGGGACCAAGAGACCCAGTACTTC. Translation: CASSYGPGDQETQYF.

This chain links TRBV4-1 with TRBJ1-4; TRBD1 matches at 8 bases. Germline CDR1 is MGHRA and CDR2 is YSYEKL. J was trimmed by 0 bases and V by 6 bases; bases with no gene match: 9. The CDR3 loop spans 17 amino acids. The DNA of the CDR3 is TGCGCCAGCAGGAGGACAGGGCTTCCCTCAACTAATGAAAAACTGTTTTTT. Amino acid sequence: CASRRTGLPSTNEKLFF.

This chain links TRBV20-1 with TRBJ1-1, with D possibly being TRBD1 (6 bases). V was shortened by 3 bases and J by 5 bases, with 13 bases between the two germline ends. This CDR3 comprises 13 residues. Germline CDR1 is DFQATT and CDR2 is SNEGSKA (reference sequence). The CDR3 DNA follows: TGCAGTGCTAGTTCGACAGGTTGGACTGAAGCTTTCTTT. Its translation is CSASSTGWTEAFF.

The CDR3 loop reads CAWSAPDRGNSPLHF. The CDR3 bases are TGTGCCTGGAGTGCTCCCGACAGGGGGAATTCACCCCTCCACTTT. This rearrangement joins TRBV30 to TRBJ1-6, with TRBD1 matching 9 bases. V trimming: 1 base; J trimming: 7 bases; junction bases outside the gene matches: 5. From germline, CDR1 is GTSNPN and CDR2 SVGIG (reference sequence). The CDR3 extends over 15 amino acids.

V usage is TRBV3-1 (or the pseudogene TRBV3-2) and J usage is TRBJ2-3, with 10 bases aligning to TRBD2. CDR3 length: 17 residues. Germline CDR1 and CDR2: LGHDT and YNNKEL (reference sequence). J gave up 5 bases and V 0 bases, and 8 bases lay outside the gene matches. For the CDR3, the DNA is TGTGCCAGCAGCCAAGAGAGCAGCGGGGGGGCCAAAGATACGCAGTATTTT. This codes for CASSQESSGGAKDTQYF.

V usage is TRBV19 and J usage is TRBJ2-2; D is possibly TRBD1 (6 bases). Trimming left V 6 bases short and J 7 bases short, with 15 bases between. The CDR3 contains 14 residues. The germline CDR1 and CDR2 sequences are LNHDA and SQIVND (reference sequence). DNA for the CDR3: TGTGCCAGTAGCTCCGGGACATTTATCGGGGAGCTGTTTTTT. Its protein is CASSSGTFIGELFF.

The sample holds one count of this clone. The chain joins TRBV3-1 (or the pseudogene TRBV3-2) to TRBJ1-2, with a weak D call TRBD1 (5 bases). Germline assignment: CDR1 LGHDT and CDR2 YNNKEL (reference sequence). This CDR3 is built from 14 residues. Between the trimmed V and J ends, which lost 2 bases and 3 bases, there was a span of 10 bases. CDR3 DNA sequence: TGTGCCAGCAGCCAATACAGGAACCACTATGGCTACACCTTC. This gives the protein CASSQYRNHYGYTF.